What follows is one T cell receptor beta chain and its context. Only in-frame clones appear in the TCRdb table, and some are missing; sequencing was by immunoSEQ multiplex PCR. The sample gives about 250,000 clones, roughly four fifths of which show up once; about 15% is in the top ten. The J segment lost 3 bases and the V segment lost 3 bases, leaving 10 bases of the junction unmatched. This CDR3 is built from 16 residues. The germline V gene has CDR1 SGHRS and CDR2 YFSETQ. These data come from a study of blood T cell repertoires in COVID-19. Source material: peripheral blood. This receptor was obtained from a person aged 65 to 85 with COVID-19, enrolled during active disease. This chain joins TRBV5-1 and TRBJ2-3, with TRBD2 identical over 7 bases. As DNA, the CDR3 is TGCGCCAGCAGCTCCTGGGATGGGGGAGGGACAGATACGCAGTATTTT. Translating it yields CASSSWDGGGTDTQYF.